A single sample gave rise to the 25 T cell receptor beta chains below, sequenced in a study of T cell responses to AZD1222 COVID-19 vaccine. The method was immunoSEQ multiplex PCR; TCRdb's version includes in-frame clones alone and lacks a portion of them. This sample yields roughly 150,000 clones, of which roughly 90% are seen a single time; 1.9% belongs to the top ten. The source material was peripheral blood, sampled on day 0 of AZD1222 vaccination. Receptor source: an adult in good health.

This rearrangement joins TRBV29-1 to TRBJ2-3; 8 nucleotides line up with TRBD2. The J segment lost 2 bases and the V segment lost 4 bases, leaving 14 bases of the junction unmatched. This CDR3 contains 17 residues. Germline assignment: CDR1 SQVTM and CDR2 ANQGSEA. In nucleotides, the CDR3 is TGCAGCGTTGTTGGTATTTTGCGGGAGGAATTCACAGATACGCAGTATTTT. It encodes CSVVGILREEFTDTQYF.

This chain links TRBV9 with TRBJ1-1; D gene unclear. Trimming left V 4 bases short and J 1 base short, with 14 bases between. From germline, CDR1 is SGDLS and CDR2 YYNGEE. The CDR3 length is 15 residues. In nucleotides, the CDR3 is TGTGCCAGCAGCTTGAGGGCGATAGCGAACACTGAAGCTTTCTTT. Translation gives CASSLRAIANTEAFF.

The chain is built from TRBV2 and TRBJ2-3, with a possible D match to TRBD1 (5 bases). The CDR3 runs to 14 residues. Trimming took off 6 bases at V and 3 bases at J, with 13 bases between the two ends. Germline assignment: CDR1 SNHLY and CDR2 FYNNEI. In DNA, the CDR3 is TGTGCCAGCAGGTGGGGCCCTAATACAGATACGCAGTATTTT. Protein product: CASRWGPNTDTQYF.

The CDR3 DNA reads TGTGCCAGCAGTGAGCGACGGAGCGGCACCGGGGAGCTGTTTTTT. It translates to CASSERRSGTGELFF. The chain carries TRBV2 and TRBJ2-2; a possible D gene is TRBD2 (5 bases). Between the trimmed V and J ends, which lost 3 bases and 4 bases, there was a span of 12 bases. Germline V gene data show CDR1 as SNHLY and CDR2 as FYNNEI. This CDR3 region has 15 residues.

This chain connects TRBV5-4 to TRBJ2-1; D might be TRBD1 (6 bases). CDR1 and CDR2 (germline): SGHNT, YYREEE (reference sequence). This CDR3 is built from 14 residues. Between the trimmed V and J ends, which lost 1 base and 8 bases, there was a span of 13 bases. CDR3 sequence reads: CASSLFRGYDEQFF. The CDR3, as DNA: TGTGCCAGCAGCTTGTTCAGGGGATACGATGAGCAGTTCTTC.

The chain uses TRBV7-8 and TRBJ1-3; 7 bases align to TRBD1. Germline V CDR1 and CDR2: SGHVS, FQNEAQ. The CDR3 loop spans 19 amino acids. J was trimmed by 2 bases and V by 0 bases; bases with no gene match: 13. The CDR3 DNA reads TGTGCCAGCAGCTTAGCTTTCGGGACAGAGATTTTCGCTGGAAACACCATATATTTT. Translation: CASSLAFGTEIFAGNTIYF.

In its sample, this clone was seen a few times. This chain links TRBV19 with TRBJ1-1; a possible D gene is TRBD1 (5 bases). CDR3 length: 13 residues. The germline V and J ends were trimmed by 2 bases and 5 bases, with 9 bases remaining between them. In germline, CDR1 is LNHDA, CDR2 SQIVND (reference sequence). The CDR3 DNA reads TGTGCCAGTAGTATAAAGACAGCTACTGAAGCTTTCTTT. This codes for CASSIKTATEAFF.

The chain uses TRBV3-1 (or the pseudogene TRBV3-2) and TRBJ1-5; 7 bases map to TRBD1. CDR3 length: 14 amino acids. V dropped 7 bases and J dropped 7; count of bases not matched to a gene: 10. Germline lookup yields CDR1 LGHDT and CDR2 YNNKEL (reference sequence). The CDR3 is CASNWDSPPQPQHF. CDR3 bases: TGTGCCAGCAACTGGGACAGCCCGCCCCAGCCCCAGCATTTT.

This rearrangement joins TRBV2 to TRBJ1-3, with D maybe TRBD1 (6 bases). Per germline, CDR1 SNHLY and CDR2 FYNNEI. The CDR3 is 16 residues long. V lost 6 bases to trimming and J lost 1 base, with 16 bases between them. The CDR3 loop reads CASSGNRDQSGNTIYF. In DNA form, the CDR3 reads TGTGCCAGCAGCGGAAACAGGGACCAGTCTGGAAACACCATATATTTT.

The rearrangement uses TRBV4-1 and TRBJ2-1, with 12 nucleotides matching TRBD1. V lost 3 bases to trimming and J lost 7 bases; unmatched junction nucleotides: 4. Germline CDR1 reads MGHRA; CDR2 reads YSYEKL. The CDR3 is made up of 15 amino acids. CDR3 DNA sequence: TGCGCCAGCAGCCACCCGGGACAGGGGGCGAATGAGCAGTTCTTC. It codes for CASSHPGQGANEQFF.

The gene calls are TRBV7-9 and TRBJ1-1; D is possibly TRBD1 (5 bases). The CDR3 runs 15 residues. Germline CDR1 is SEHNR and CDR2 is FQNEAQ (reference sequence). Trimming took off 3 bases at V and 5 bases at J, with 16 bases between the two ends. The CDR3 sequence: CASSFPLRGDTEAFF. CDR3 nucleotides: TGTGCCAGCAGCTTCCCTTTGAGGGGCGATACTGAAGCTTTCTTT.

CDR3 DNA: TGTGCCAGCAGCAATCCGGGACAGGGCCCGAACGAGCAGTACTTC. Its translation is CASSNPGQGPNEQYF. The genes are TRBV7-2 and TRBJ2-7, with 9 bases that match TRBD1. Trimming removed 5 bases from V and 5 bases from J; junction bases left unmatched: 10. Germline CDR1 SGHTA, CDR2 FQGNSA. The CDR3 spans 15 residues.

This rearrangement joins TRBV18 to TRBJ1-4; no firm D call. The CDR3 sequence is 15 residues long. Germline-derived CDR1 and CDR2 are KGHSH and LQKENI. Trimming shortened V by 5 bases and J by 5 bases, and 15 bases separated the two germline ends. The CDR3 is CASSAIQAGNEKLFF. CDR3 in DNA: TGTGCCAGCTCAGCAATTCAGGCTGGGAATGAAAAACTGTTTTTT. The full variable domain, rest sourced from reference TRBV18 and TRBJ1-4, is NAGVMQNPRHLVRRRGQEARLRCSPMKGHSHVYWYRQLPEEGLKFMVYLQKENIIDESGMPKERFSAEFPKEGPSILRIQQVVRGDSAAYFCASSAIQAGNEKLFFGSGTQLSVL.

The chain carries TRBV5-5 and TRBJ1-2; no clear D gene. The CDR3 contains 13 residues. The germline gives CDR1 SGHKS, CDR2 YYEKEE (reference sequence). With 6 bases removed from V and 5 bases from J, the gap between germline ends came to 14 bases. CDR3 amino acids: CASNTEGFYGYTF. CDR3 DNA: TGTGCCAGCAATACAGAAGGGTTTTATGGCTACACCTTC.

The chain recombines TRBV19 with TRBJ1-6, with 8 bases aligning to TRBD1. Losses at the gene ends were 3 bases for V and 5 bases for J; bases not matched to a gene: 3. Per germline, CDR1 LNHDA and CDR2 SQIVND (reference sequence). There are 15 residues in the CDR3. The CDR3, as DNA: TGTGCCAGTAGTATCCCGGGACAGGATAATTCACCCCTCCACTTT. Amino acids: CASSIPGQDNSPLHF.

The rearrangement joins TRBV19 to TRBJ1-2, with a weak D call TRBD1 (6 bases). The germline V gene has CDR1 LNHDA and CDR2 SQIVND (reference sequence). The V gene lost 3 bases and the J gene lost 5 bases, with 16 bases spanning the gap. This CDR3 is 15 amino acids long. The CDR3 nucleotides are TGTGCCAGTAGTATCGAGGACAGAAGCCCATATGGCTACACCTTC. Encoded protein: CASSIEDRSPYGYTF. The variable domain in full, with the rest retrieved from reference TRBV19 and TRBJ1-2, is DGGITQSPKYLFRKEGQNVTLSCEQNLNHDAMYWYRQDPGQGLRLIYYSQIVNDFQKGDIAEGYSVSREKKESFPLTVTSAQKNPTAFYLCASSIEDRSPYGYTFGSGTRLTVV.

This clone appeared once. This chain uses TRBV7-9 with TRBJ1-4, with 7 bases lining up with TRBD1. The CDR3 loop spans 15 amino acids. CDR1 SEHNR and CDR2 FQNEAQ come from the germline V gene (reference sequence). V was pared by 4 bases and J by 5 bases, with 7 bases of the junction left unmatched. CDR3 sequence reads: CASSSTGVHNEKLFF. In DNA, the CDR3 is TGTGCCAGCAGCTCAACAGGGGTCCACAATGAAAAACTGTTTTTT.

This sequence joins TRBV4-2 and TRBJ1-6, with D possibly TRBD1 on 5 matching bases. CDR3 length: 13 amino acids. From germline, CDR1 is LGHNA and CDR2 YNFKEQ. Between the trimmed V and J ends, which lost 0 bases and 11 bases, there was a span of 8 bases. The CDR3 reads CASSQDMGAPLHF. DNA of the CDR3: TGTGCCAGCAGCCAAGATATGGGGGCACCCCTCCACTTT.

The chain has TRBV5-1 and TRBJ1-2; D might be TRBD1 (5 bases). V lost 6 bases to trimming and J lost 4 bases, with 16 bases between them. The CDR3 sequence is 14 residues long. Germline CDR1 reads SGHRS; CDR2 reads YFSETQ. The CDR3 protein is CASTLGTGGYGYTF. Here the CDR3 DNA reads TGCGCCAGCACGCTAGGGACGGGGGGCTATGGCTACACCTTC.

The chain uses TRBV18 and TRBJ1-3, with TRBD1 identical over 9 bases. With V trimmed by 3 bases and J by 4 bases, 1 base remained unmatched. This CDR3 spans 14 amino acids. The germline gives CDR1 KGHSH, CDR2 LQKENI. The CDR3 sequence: CASSPGQGGNTIYF. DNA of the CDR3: TGTGCCAGCTCACCGGGACAGGGAGGAAACACCATATATTTT.

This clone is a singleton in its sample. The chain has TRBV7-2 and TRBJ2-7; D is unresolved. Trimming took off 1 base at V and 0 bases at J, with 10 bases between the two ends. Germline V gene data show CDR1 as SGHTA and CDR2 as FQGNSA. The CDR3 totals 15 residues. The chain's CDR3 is CASSLGSSNSYEQYF. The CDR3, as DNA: TGTGCCAGCAGCTTAGGCTCATCCAACTCCTACGAGCAGTACTTC.

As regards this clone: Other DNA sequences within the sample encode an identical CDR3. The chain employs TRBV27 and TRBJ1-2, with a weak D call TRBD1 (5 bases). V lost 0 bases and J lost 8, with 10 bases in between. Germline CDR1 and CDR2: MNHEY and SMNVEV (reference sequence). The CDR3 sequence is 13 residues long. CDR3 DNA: TGTGCCAGCAGTTTATCGGGGGGAAACGGCTACACCTTC. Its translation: CASSLSGGNGYTF.

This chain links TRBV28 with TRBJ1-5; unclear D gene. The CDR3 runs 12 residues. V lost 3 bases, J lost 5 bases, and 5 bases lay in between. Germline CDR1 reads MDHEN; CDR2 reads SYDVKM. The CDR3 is CASSFEDQPQHF. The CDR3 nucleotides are TGTGCCAGCAGTTTTGAGGATCAGCCCCAGCATTTT.

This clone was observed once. CDR3 sequence (DNA): TGTGCCAGCATGGAGGGGAAACCCTATAATTCACCCCTCCACTTT. Protein sequence: CASMEGKPYNSPLHF. The chain has TRBV2 and TRBJ1-6, with a weak D call TRBD1 (5 bases). V was pared by 7 bases and J by 2 bases, with 12 bases between. The CDR3 sequence is 15 residues long. Germline CDR1 reads SNHLY; CDR2 reads FYNNEI.

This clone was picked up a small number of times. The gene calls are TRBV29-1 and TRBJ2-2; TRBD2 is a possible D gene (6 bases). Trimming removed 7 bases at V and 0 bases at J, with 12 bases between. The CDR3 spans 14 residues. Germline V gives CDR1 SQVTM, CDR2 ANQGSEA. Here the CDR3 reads CSGRRDANTGELFF. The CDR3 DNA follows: TGCAGCGGTCGGCGGGATGCGAACACCGGGGAGCTGTTTTTT.